The following is a T cell receptor beta chain sequence with its context. This entry is derived from a study of CD8 T cells in Susac syndrome. Germline CDR1 reads DFQATT; CDR2 reads SNEGSKA (reference sequence). The CDR3 runs 13 residues. The CD8+ and CD4+ T cells were negatively isolated, with the TEMRA cells enriched by FACS. It was with random hexamers that 0.5 to 1 ug RNA was reverse transcribed. immunoSEQ multiplex PCR amplified TCR beta CDR3 across 54 Vbeta, 13 Jbeta. TCRdb reanalysed the immunoSEQ multiplex PCR reads using MiXCR and keeps one entry per CDR3 protein. The sample lists hundreds of thousands of distinct CDR3 sequences; roughly 95% were seen once.

The gene calls are TRBV20-1 and TRBJ2-7; 12 nucleotides agree with TRBD1. The sequencing sample was made of CD4+ T cells from PBMCs. The receptor was isolated from a human donor with multiple sclerosis. The CDR3 reads CSAPGTGGHEQYF. CDR3 nucleotide sequence: TGCAGCGCTCCCGGGACAGGGGGCCACGAGCAGTACTTC.